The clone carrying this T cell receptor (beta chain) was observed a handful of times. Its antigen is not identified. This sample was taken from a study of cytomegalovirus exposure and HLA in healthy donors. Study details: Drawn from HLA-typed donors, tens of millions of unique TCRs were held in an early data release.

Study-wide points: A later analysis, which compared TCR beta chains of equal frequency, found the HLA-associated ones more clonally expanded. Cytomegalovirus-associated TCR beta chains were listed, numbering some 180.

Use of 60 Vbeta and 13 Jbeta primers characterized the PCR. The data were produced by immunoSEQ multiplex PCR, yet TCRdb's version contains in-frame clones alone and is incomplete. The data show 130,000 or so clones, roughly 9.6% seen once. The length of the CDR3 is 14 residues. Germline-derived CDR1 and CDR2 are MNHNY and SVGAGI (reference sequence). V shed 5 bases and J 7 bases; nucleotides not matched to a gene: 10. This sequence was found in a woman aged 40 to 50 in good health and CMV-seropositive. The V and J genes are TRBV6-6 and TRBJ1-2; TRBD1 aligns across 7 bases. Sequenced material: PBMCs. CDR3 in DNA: TGTGCCAGCAGTGGCGGACAGGCCGGGTTTGGCTACACCTTC. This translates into CASSGGQAGFGYTF.